The 7 T cell receptor beta chains below all came from one sample that was sequenced in a study of CD8+ T cells in alopecia areata. The treatment was: oral pan-JAK inhibitor, 5-10 mg twice daily. TCR sequencing used cDNA made by reverse transcription of extracted RNA. Only in-frame clones appear in the TCRdb table, and some are missing; sequencing was by immunoSEQ multiplex PCR. The sample has some 42,000 clones, roughly 89% seen once. Sample: CD8+ T cells sorted from blood, taken at week 24, from a patient treated with tofacitinib. These receptors originate from a human donor with alopecia areata.

In this sample, this clone turned up once. This chain links TRBV7-9 with TRBJ2-7; 8 bases map to TRBD2. Germline CDR1 reads SEHNR; CDR2 reads FQNEAQ (reference sequence). V shed 4 bases, J shed 6 bases, and the junction held 8 bases outside the gene matches. The CDR3 covers 14 residues. CDR3 sequence: CASSSERGPGEQYF. The CDR3 DNA reads TGTGCCAGCAGCTCGGAGCGGGGGCCTGGCGAGCAGTACTTC.

The chain couples TRBV27 to TRBJ2-5; D remains ambiguous. The CDR3 spans 14 residues. Trimming stripped 3 bases from V and 3 bases from J, with 11 bases between. The V gene's germline CDR1 is MNHEY and CDR2 SMNVEV (reference sequence). Here the CDR3 reads CASSFLGSKETQYF. The CDR3 nucleotides read TGTGCCAGCAGTTTTTTGGGCTCGAAAGAGACCCAGTACTTC.

This chain connects TRBV29-1 to TRBJ2-5, with D uncertain. Germline lookup yields CDR1 SQVTM and CDR2 ANQGSEA. Trimming cost V 7 bases and J 2 bases, with 5 bases left between them. This CDR3 has 10 amino acids. The CDR3 nucleotides are TGCAGCGCGGCTCAAGAGACCCAGTACTTC. Translating it yields CSAAQETQYF.

The J gene is TRBJ2-5, the V gene TRBV5-8; 12 nucleotides align to TRBD1. TRBJ2-7 explains the end of the DNA better; the J call may be wrong. Germline-derived CDR1 and CDR2 are SGHTS and YDEGEE. The CDR3 is made up of 15 amino acids. The chain's CDR3 is CASSPGTGGFYEQYF. CDR3 DNA sequence: TGTGCCAGCAGCCCCGGGACAGGGGGCTTCTACGAGCAGTACTTC.

The table lists this clone with a count of one. The chain uses TRBV29-1 and TRBJ1-1; D possibly corresponds to TRBD1 (5 bases). V lost 0 bases, J lost 0 bases, and 11 bases lay in between. The CDR3 length is 15 residues. Germline lookup yields CDR1 SQVTM and CDR2 ANQGSEA. Here the CDR3 DNA reads TGCAGCGTTGAAGAGGGACGGCGAATGAACACTGAAGCTTTCTTT. It specifies CSVEEGRRMNTEAFF.

Comments on this clone: The junction shows a germline mismatch at one end, possibly a read error. This chain connects TRBV7-7 to TRBJ2-2; D possibly corresponds to TRBD2 (6 bases). Germline V CDR1 and CDR2: SSHAT, FNYEAQ (reference sequence). This CDR3 is 14 amino acids long. CDR3 region: CASSFAGYGGELFF. CDR3 coding DNA: TGTGCTAGCAGCTTCGCGGGGTACGGCGGGGAGCTGTTTTTT.

The V gene is TRBV6-4, the J gene TRBJ2-1, with 9 positions matching TRBD2. CDR1 and CDR2 from the germline V gene are MRHNA and SNTAGT. The CDR3 is made up of 16 amino acids. After removal of 0 bases from V and 7 bases from J, the junction contained 7 bases not matched to a gene. CDR3 sequence reads: CASSDSPSGDGNEQFF. The CDR3 coding sequence is TGTGCCAGCAGTGACTCCCCTAGCGGGGATGGTAATGAGCAGTTCTTC.